Listed below are T cell receptor beta chains from one sample, sequenced in a study of OX40 agonist ivuxolimab in advanced cancers. Using immunoSEQ multiplex PCR, the repertoire was profiled, and TCRdb retains in-frame clones only, with some absent. The table shows some 73,000 clones, with more than 85% occurring only once. The sequenced sample was CD4+ or CD8+ T cells sorted from blood, obtained in a trial of the OX40 agonist ivuxolimab. These TCRs come from an adult with an advanced solid tumor such as melanoma, head and neck, liver or kidney cancer. Each CDR3 is given with its conserved first and last residue. The order of the fields is D gene, V gene, CDR3 protein. A D gene is named only where the DNA matches it firmly.

D: .; V: TRBV10-3; CDR3: CAISESSYEQYF
D: .; V: TRBV4-3; CDR3: CASSQDRRREETQYF
D: .; V: TRBV5-1; CDR3: CASSSQGYEQYF
D: .; V: TRBV18; CDR3: CASSRDFTDTQYF
D: TRBD2; V: TRBV28; CDR3: CASSIAGNNQETQYF
D: .; V: TRBV19; CDR3: CASSIWSGGPLSGANVLTF
D: TRBD2; V: TRBV7-2; CDR3: CASSLGRSGRLNEQFF
D: TRBD1; V: TRBV23-1; CDR3: CASSPGQGQETQYF
D: .; V: TRBV19; CDR3: CASSIRGAATGELFF
D: .; V: TRBV12-5; CDR3: CASGLDSRGEQYF
D: .; V: TRBV27; CDR3: CASSLSRNTEAFF
D: TRBD1; V: TRBV19; CDR3: CASSMGTGRTGELFF
D: .; V: TRBV6-1; CDR3: CASSEQPGTRSYEQYF
D: .; V: TRBV18; CDR3: CASSPLSETFF
D: .; V: TRBV5-1; CDR3: CASSLGRGLAETQYF
D: .; V: TRBV25-1; CDR3: CASSTPRASGVGPETQYF
D: TRBD1; V: TRBV19; CDR3: CASTVGQPGTQHF
D: .; V: TRBV5-5; CDR3: CASSLPRGLKYF
D: .; V: TRBV7-8; CDR3: CASSLDKVNYEQYF
D: .; V: TRBV18; CDR3: CASSPTGGGYNTIYF
D: .; V: TRBV7-8; CDR3: CASSYSGGGVTGELFF
D: .; V: TRBV5-3; CDR3: CASRFQETQYF
D: TRBD1; V: TRBV28; CDR3: CASSFLDRAYYEQYF
D: .; V: TRBV28; CDR3: CASSLAGRDTQYF
D: .; V: TRBV5-6; CDR3: CASSSGGPSSYNEQFF
D: TRBD1; V: TRBV7-2; CDR3: CASSSDRALQYF
D: .; V: TRBV6-5; CDR3: CASTPPGQANIQYF
D: TRBD2; V: TRBV7-2; CDR3: CASSLWASGGTQETQYF
D: .; V: TRBV2; CDR3: CASSEIAKPYNEQFF